A single sample gave rise to the 27 T cell receptor beta chains below, sequenced in a study of response to subunit inactivated influenza vaccine. TCRdb independently ran MiXCR on the RT-PCR reads; one entry per CDR3 protein. The sample includes under 200,000 distinct CDR3 sequences, 11% of them seen just once. This specimen consisted of non-naive T cells sorted from PBMCs, obtained more than 35 days after vaccination. The receptors here all came from a man aged 50 to 60 who received an inactivated influenza vaccine.

The sample holds a few counts of this clonotype. The V gene is TRBV5-1, the J gene TRBJ2-5; 8 nucleotides align to TRBD2. Germline CDR1 and CDR2: SGHRS and YFSETQ. J was trimmed by 0 bases and V by 0 bases; bases with no gene match: 4. This CDR3 comprises 16 residues. For the CDR3, the DNA is TGCGCCAGCAGCTTGGGAAGCGGGAGAAACCAAGAGACCCAGTACTTC. Translated, it gives CASSLGSGRNQETQYF.

This clonotype was observed many times. This chain uses TRBV5-1 with TRBJ2-2, with TRBD1 as a possible D gene (6 bases). V was trimmed by 4 bases and J by 4 bases, leaving 14 bases between them. The CDR3 runs to 15 residues. Germline CDR1 is SGHRS and CDR2 is YFSETQ. CDR3: CASSPDSAATGELFF. The DNA for the CDR3 is TGCGCCAGCAGCCCGGACAGCGCGGCCACCGGGGAGCTGTTTTTT.

This clonotype has just a few counts. The gene calls are TRBV6-1 and TRBJ1-5; no definite D call. CDR3 length: 16 residues. The V gene lost 1 base and the J gene lost 1 base, with 11 bases spanning the gap. CDR1 is MNHNS and CDR2 is SASEGT in the germline V gene. CDR3 sequence: CASSEDSLVSNQPQHF. The CDR3 nucleotides read TGTGCCAGCAGTGAAGACAGTTTGGTGAGCAATCAGCCCCAGCATTTT.

This chain connects TRBV2 to TRBJ2-7; D remains ambiguous. The CDR3 has 14 amino acids. Per the germline V gene, CDR1 is SNHLY and CDR2 is FYNNEI. Trimming cost V 2 bases and J 0 bases, with 8 bases left between them. CDR3: CASSERVSSYEQYF. As DNA, the CDR3 is TGTGCCAGCAGTGAAAGGGTAAGCTCCTACGAGCAGTACTTC.

This clonotype was observed many times. V is TRBV20-1 and J is TRBJ1-2; a weak D match, TRBD1 (6 bases). The CDR3 has 12 residues. V was trimmed by 0 bases and J by 5 bases, leaving 7 bases between them. Germline CDR1 is DFQATT and CDR2 is SNEGSKA (reference sequence). The CDR3 nucleotides read TGCAGTGCTAGAGATAGGGGGTATGGCTACACCTTC. This encodes CSARDRGYGYTF.

This clonotype was observed at least ten times. The V call is TRBV5-1, the J call TRBJ2-2; D gene uncertain. V was cut by 1 base and J by 5 bases, with 6 bases left in between. This CDR3 contains 13 residues. Per the germline V gene, CDR1 is SGHRS and CDR2 is YFSETQ. The CDR3 nucleotides read TGCGCCAGCAGCTTGACAGTAACCGGGGAGCTGTTTTTT. Its translation: CASSLTVTGELFF. Filled out from reference TRBV5-1 and TRBJ2-2, the complete variable domain reads KAGVTQTPRYLIKTRGQQVTLSCSPISGHRSVSWYQQTPGQGLQFLFEYFSETQRNKGNFPGRFSGRQFSNSRSEMNVSTLELGDSALYLCASSLTVTGELFFGEGSRLTVL.

The V and J genes are TRBV7-2 and TRBJ2-2; 7 nucleotides match TRBD2. The germline V gene has CDR1 SGHTA and CDR2 FQGNSA. The CDR3 length is 15 residues. V was pared by 10 bases and J by 2 bases, with 10 bases of the junction left unmatched. The CDR3 sequence: CANPPAGSNTGELFF. CDR3 coding DNA: TGTGCCAACCCACCAGCGGGGAGTAACACCGGGGAGCTGTTTTTT.

This sequence joins TRBV10-3 and TRBJ1-4; TRBD1 agrees at 7 bases. The ends lost 10 bases at V and 7 bases at J; junction bases unmatched: 9. CDR1 is ENHRY and CDR2 is SYGVKD in the germline V gene. This CDR3 contains 13 residues. This CDR3 reads CATQQGISEKLFF. The CDR3 coding sequence is TGTGCCACCCAACAGGGGATAAGTGAAAAACTGTTTTTT.

This clonotype was counted a few times. The gene calls are TRBV12-5 and TRBJ1-2, with D maybe TRBD1 (6 bases). Trimming removed 6 bases at V and 2 bases at J, with 10 bases between. This CDR3 is 13 amino acids long. CDR1 is LGHNT and CDR2 is FRNRAP in the germline V gene. The chain's CDR3 is CASGRTENYGYTF. CDR3 nucleotides: TGTGCTAGTGGCCGGACAGAAAACTATGGCTACACCTTC.

This clonotype appeared a few times. The CDR3 here is CAISDRAVSYEQYF. The DNA for the CDR3 is TGTGCCATCAGTGATAGGGCGGTCTCCTACGAGCAGTACTTC. The chain has TRBV10-3 and TRBJ2-7; no firm D call. Germline V gene data show CDR1 as ENHRY and CDR2 as SYGVKD. This CDR3 spans 14 amino acids. The V end lost 3 bases, the J end lost 0 bases, and 9 bases lay between the germline ends.

CDR3 bases: TGTGCCAGCAGTCGGGAGTTCAATGGCTACACCTTC. It specifies CASSREFNGYTF. The chain recombines TRBV2 with TRBJ1-2; D uncertain. Germline V gives CDR1 SNHLY, CDR2 FYNNEI. CDR3 length: 12 residues. Trimming removed 5 bases from V and 6 bases from J, with 10 bases in between.

This clonotype appeared a few times. The chain has TRBV20-1 and TRBJ2-3; D gene uncertain. There are 14 residues in the CDR3. The V end was cut by 4 bases, the J end by 4 bases, with 15 bases between. Germline CDR1 and CDR2: DFQATT and SNEGSKA (reference sequence). CDR3 sequence (DNA): TGCAGTGCTAATCCGTTTAAGGGCCCAGATACGCAGTATTTT. Translation gives CSANPFKGPDTQYF.

Ten or more counts support this clonotype. CDR3 residues: CASSPYYGEKGTEAFF. CDR3 sequence (DNA): TGTGCCAGCAGCCCTTACTACGGGGAAAAGGGTACTGAAGCTTTCTTT. The rearrangement links TRBV6-1 to TRBJ1-1; the D is unclear. From germline, CDR1 is MNHNS and CDR2 SASEGT. V lost 6 bases and J 5 bases, leaving 22 bases between the germline ends. The CDR3 is made up of 16 amino acids.

The sample holds a few counts of this clonotype. This rearrangement joins TRBV5-1 to TRBJ2-3; D perhaps matches TRBD2 (6 bases). V lost 5 bases, J lost 6 bases, and 22 bases lay in between. CDR3 length: 16 residues. Germline V gives CDR1 SGHRS, CDR2 YFSETQ. This chain's CDR3 is CASRSTGTGGSDTQYF. Written as DNA, the CDR3 is TGCGCCAGCAGATCTACCGGGACCGGGGGTTCGGATACGCAGTATTTT.

Only a few counts were recorded for this clonotype. The chain couples TRBV6-2 or TRBV6-3 to TRBJ2-1; 9 bases are shared with TRBD2. The V gene's germline CDR1 is MNHEY and CDR2 SVGEGT. This CDR3 has 18 amino acids. The trim removed 0 bases at V and 6 bases at J, leaving 12 bases unmatched. Here the CDR3 reads CASSYSRYKSGRFNEQFF. CDR3 nucleotides: TGTGCCAGCAGTTACTCGCGGTATAAGAGCGGGAGGTTCAATGAGCAGTTCTTC.

This clonotype was seen more than once but under ten times. This sequence joins TRBV6-6 and TRBJ2-3; maybe TRBD2 (6 bases). CDR1 and CDR2 (germline): MNHNY, SVGAGI (reference sequence). V lost 6 bases and J 11 bases, leaving 12 bases between the germline ends. This CDR3 is built from 11 residues. The CDR3 protein is CASRGGVGQYF. In nucleotides, the CDR3 is TGTGCCAGCAGGGGAGGAGTGGGGCAGTATTTT.

This clonotype was recorded a few times. The chain has TRBV27 and TRBJ2-1; TRBD2 aligns across 12 bases. Germline V gene data show CDR1 as MNHEY and CDR2 as SMNVEV (reference sequence). CDR3 length: 17 amino acids. With V trimmed by 5 bases and J by 5 bases, 10 bases remained unmatched. The CDR3 here is CASSDRLGLAGDNEQFF. Here the CDR3 DNA reads TGTGCCAGCAGTGATAGACTGGGACTAGCGGGTGACAATGAGCAGTTCTTC.

The rearrangement links TRBV6-1 to TRBJ2-5; either TRBD1 or TRBD2 may fit D (5 bases each). Germline CDR1 reads MNHNS; CDR2 reads SASEGT. The CDR3 totals 16 residues. Trimming stripped 3 bases from V and 1 base from J, with 15 bases between. CDR3 sequence reads: CASSESRGLGQETQYF. In nucleotides, the CDR3 is TGTGCCAGCAGTGAGTCTCGGGGCTTGGGCCAAGAGACCCAGTACTTC.

This clonotype was counted only a few times. The CDR3 sequence: CSARTSTPVRVNIQYF. Here the CDR3 DNA reads TGCAGTGCTAGAACCTCCACCCCCGTAAGGGTAAACATTCAGTACTTC. V and J are TRBV20-1 and TRBJ2-4; D call uncertain. This CDR3 is 16 amino acids long. Trimming removed 2 bases at V and 6 bases at J, with 20 bases between. CDR1 is DFQATT and CDR2 is SNEGSKA in the germline V gene (reference sequence).

This clonotype was counted between two and nine times. The chain recombines TRBV5-1 with TRBJ2-7; D possibly matches TRBD1 or TRBD2 (6 bases each). Trimming stripped 3 bases from V and 4 bases from J, with 20 bases between. From germline, CDR1 is SGHRS and CDR2 YFSETQ. This CDR3 contains 16 residues. In nucleotides, the CDR3 is TGCGCCAGCAGCTCGGACTGGCTCAAAGGGGGGTACGAGCAGTACTTC. Translation gives CASSSDWLKGGYEQYF.

This clonotype has a handful of counts. The chain joins TRBV20-1 to TRBJ2-7; D remains unclear. Trimming removed 0 bases from V and 4 bases from J, with 13 bases in between. The CDR3 covers 14 residues. Germline CDR1 DFQATT, CDR2 SNEGSKA (reference sequence). Written as DNA, the CDR3 is TGCAGTGCTAGAGATCTTCAAGGGCGGTACGAGCAGTACTTC. The encoded protein is CSARDLQGRYEQYF.

The chain has TRBV2 and TRBJ1-2; the D is unclear. The CDR3 is 14 residues long. The V end lost 8 bases, the J end lost 1 base, and 14 bases lay between the germline ends. Germline V gives CDR1 SNHLY, CDR2 FYNNEI. CDR3 in amino acids: CASSRGGLNYGYTF. CDR3 nucleotide sequence: TGTGCCAGCTCCAGAGGTGGGCTTAACTATGGCTACACCTTC.

This clonotype was picked up a small number of times. The chain is built from TRBV12-3 or TRBV12-4 and TRBJ2-1, with no clear D. The CDR3 totals 16 residues. The V gene lost 6 bases and the J gene lost 0 bases, with 15 bases spanning the gap. The CDR3 protein is CASRGTRASSYNEQFF. DNA for the CDR3: TGTGCCAGCAGGGGTACAAGAGCGAGCTCCTACAATGAGCAGTTCTTC.

This clonotype has at least ten counts. V and J are TRBV24-1 and TRBJ2-3; D tentatively reads TRBD1 or TRBD2 (5 bases each). This CDR3 contains 17 residues. From germline, CDR1 is KGHDR and CDR2 SFDVKD. V was pared by 4 bases and J by 4 bases, with 20 bases between. CDR3 nucleotide sequence: TGTGCCACCAGTGACGGACTGACAGACTTTCTAGCAGATACGCAGTATTTT. Amino acid sequence: CATSDGLTDFLADTQYF.

This clonotype occurred many times. The chain has TRBV6-1 and TRBJ2-2, with 7 bases that match TRBD1. There are 13 residues in the CDR3. The germline gives CDR1 MNHNS, CDR2 SASEGT. Trimming removed 6 bases from V and 7 bases from J; junction bases left unmatched: 5. CDR3 coding DNA: TGTGCCAGCAGAGAACAGGGGTTCGGGGAGCTGTTTTTT. It codes for CASREQGFGELFF.

The chain combines TRBV6-2 or TRBV6-3 with TRBJ2-1, with 8 bases matching TRBD2. The CDR3 totals 16 residues. Germline V CDR1 and CDR2: MNHEY, SVGEGT. Trimming removed 2 bases from V and 3 bases from J; junction bases left unmatched: 6. The CDR3, as DNA: TGTGCCAGCAGTTACAGAGGGCTAGCGGGCTACAATGAGCAGTTCTTC. Translated, it gives CASSYRGLAGYNEQFF.

The chain couples TRBV9 to TRBJ1-5; a possible D gene is TRBD1 (6 bases). Germline loops: CDR1 SGDLS, CDR2 YYNGEE. The CDR3 loop spans 15 amino acids. Trimming removed 3 bases from V and 0 bases from J, with 10 bases in between. This CDR3 is CASSAGQNSNQPQHF. The DNA of the CDR3 is TGTGCCAGCAGCGCCGGACAGAATAGCAATCAGCCCCAGCATTTT.